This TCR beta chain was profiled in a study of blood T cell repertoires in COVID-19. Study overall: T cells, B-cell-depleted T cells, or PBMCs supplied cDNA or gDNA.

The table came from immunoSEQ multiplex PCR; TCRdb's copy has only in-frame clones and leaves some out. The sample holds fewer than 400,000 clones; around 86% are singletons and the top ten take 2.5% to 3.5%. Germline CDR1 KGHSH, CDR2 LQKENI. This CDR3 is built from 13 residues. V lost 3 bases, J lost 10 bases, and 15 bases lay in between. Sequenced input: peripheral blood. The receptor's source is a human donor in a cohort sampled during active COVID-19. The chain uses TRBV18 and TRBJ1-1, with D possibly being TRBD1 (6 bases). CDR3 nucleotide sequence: TGTGCCAGCTCACCTTTCCCAGGGGAGCGAGCTTTCTTT. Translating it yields CASSPFPGERAFF.